The next 8 T cell receptor beta chains were all read from a single sample in a study of CD8 T cells in Susac syndrome. Reverse transcription used about 0.45 to 1 ug RNA and random hexamers. MiXCR, run by TCRdb on the immunoSEQ multiplex PCR reads, gives a single entry per CDR3 protein. Among hundreds of thousands of distinct CDR3 sequences listed, approximately 94% were seen once. Specimen: CD4+ T cells from PBMCs. Receptor source: a human donor with Susac syndrome.

This clonotype was observed once. V usage is TRBV15 and J usage is TRBJ2-1, with D tentatively TRBD1 (5 bases). The CDR3 is made up of 16 amino acids. Germline V CDR1 and CDR2: LNHNV, YYDKDF (reference sequence). V was clipped by 3 bases and J by 6 bases, with 18 bases between them. In nucleotides, the CDR3 is TGTGCCACCAGCAGGTCAAGGGGCCGGGCGGCCAATGAGCAGTTCTTC. Translated: CATSRSRGRAANEQFF.

The chain links TRBV7-9 to TRBJ1-2; unclear D gene. The CDR3 has 16 residues. The germline V gene has CDR1 SEHNR and CDR2 FQNEAQ (reference sequence). V gave up 3 bases and J gave up 6 bases, with 20 bases separating them. CDR3 nucleotide sequence: TGTGCCAGCAGCTTTCTCGATCCCAGGAAGAGCCATGGCTACACCTTC. Its protein is CASSFLDPRKSHGYTF.

The chain has TRBV6-6 and TRBJ2-2; weak D call: TRBD2 (6 bases). This CDR3 has 14 residues. V was clipped by 2 bases and J by 5 bases, with 9 bases between them. Germline V CDR1 and CDR2: MNHNY, SVGAGI (reference sequence). The CDR3 here is CASSYAGRTGELFF. CDR3 bases: TGTGCCAGCAGTTACGCAGGGAGGACCGGGGAGCTGTTTTTT.

The rearrangement links TRBV28 to TRBJ1-4, with D unresolved. This CDR3 has 13 residues. Trimming stripped 7 bases from V and 3 bases from J, with 9 bases between. CDR1 and CDR2 (germline): MDHEN, SYDVKM. CDR3 in DNA: TGTGCCAGCACCTCACGCGCTAATGAAAAACTGTTTTTT. Amino acids: CASTSRANEKLFF.

The chain uses TRBV20-1 and TRBJ2-1; D ambiguous. This CDR3 spans 15 amino acids. Germline V CDR1 and CDR2: DFQATT, SNEGSKA (reference sequence). Trimming cost V 0 bases and J 0 bases, with 9 bases left between them. DNA for the CDR3: TGCAGTGCTAGAGAAACGGAGAGCTCCTACAATGAGCAGTTCTTC. This translates into CSARETESSYNEQFF.

The chain joins TRBV12-3 or TRBV12-4 to TRBJ1-1; D possibly corresponds to TRBD1 (6 bases). CDR3 length equals 14 residues. The germline V and J ends were trimmed by 6 bases and 7 bases, with 18 bases remaining between them. The CDR3 protein is CASSSNREGVEAFF. CDR3 nucleotides: TGTGCCAGCAGCAGCAACCGGGAGGGGGTTGAAGCTTTCTTT.

The V call is TRBV5-1, the J call TRBJ2-7; 10 nucleotides agree with TRBD2. Germline V lookup: CDR1 SGHRS, CDR2 YFSETQ. The CDR3 runs 17 residues. The V and J ends lost 1 base and 0 bases, in that order; junction bases with no gene match: 7. CDR3 DNA sequence: TGCGCCAGCAGCTTGCGGGCTAGCGGGGGTCACTCCTACGAGCAGTACTTC. Its protein is CASSLRASGGHSYEQYF. Full variable domain (outside the CDR3, taken from reference TRBV5-1 and TRBJ2-7): KAGVTQTPRYLIKTRGQQVTLSCSPISGHRSVSWYQQTPGQGLQFLFEYFSETQRNKGNFPGRFSGRQFSNSRSEMNVSTLELGDSALYLCASSLRASGGHSYEQYFGPGTRLTVT.

V and J are TRBV20-1 and TRBJ1-1; D unclear. There are 12 residues in the CDR3. Germline loops: CDR1 DFQATT, CDR2 SNEGSKA (reference sequence). Trimming left V 6 bases short and J 2 bases short, with 10 bases between. The CDR3 spells CSASSVNTEAFF. The CDR3 nucleotides are TGCAGTGCGAGCTCAGTTAACACTGAAGCTTTCTTT.